Below, one T cell receptor (beta chain) is given with its context. The antigen remains undetermined. CDR1 LNHDA and CDR2 SQIVND come from the germline V gene (reference sequence). The CDR3 is 18 amino acids. The V end was cut by 3 bases, the J end by 1 base, with 19 bases between. This sample was included in a study of T cell responses to AZD1222 COVID-19 vaccine. General study findings and limits: Regions 160-218 and 743-854 dominated among vaccine-associated CD4 TCRs spanning spike. Spike-specific TCR repertoires showed rising breadth and depth after two AZD1222 doses.

Method: immunoSEQ multiplex PCR; TCRdb's copy keeps in-frame clones and lacks some. The table records 75,000 to 100,000 clones, 80% to 90% of them present only once. This TCR derives from an adult in good health. V is TRBV19 and J is TRBJ1-3, with D hard to call. The specimen was peripheral blood, collected on day 0 of AZD1222 vaccination. The CDR3 protein is CASSISGTILSSGNTIYF. DNA of the CDR3: TGTGCCAGTAGTATCTCAGGAACAATCCTGTCGTCTGGAAACACCATATATTTT.